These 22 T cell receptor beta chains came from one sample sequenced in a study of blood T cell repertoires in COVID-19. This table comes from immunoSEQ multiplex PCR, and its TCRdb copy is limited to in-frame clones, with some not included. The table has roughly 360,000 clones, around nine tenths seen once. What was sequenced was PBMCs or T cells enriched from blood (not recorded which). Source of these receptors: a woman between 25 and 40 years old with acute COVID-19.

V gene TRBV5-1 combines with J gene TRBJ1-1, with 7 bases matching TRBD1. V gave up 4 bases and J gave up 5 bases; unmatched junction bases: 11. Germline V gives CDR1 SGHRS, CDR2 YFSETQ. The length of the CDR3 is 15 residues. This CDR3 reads CASSPSPRQGTEAFF. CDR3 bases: TGCGCCAGCAGCCCATCTCCGAGACAGGGAACTGAAGCTTTCTTT. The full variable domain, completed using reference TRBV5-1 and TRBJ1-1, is KAGVTQTPRYLIKTRGQQVTLSCSPISGHRSVSWYQQTPGQGLQFLFEYFSETQRNKGNFPGRFSGRQFSNSRSEMNVSTLELGDSALYLCASSPSPRQGTEAFFGQGTRLTVV.

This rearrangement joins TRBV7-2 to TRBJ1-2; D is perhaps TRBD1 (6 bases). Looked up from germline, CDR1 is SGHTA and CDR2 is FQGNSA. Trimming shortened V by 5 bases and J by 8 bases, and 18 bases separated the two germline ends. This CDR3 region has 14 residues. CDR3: CASSIGGPAGGYTF. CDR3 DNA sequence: TGTGCCAGCAGCATCGGGGGGCCGGCCGGGGGCTACACCTTC.

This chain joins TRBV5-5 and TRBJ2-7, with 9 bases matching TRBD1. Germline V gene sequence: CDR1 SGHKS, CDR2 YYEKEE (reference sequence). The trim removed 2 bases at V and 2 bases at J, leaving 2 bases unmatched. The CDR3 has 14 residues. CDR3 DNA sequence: TGTGCCAGCAGCTTTGGGACAGGGACCTACGAGCAGTACTTC. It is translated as CASSFGTGTYEQYF.

The CDR3 bases are TGTGCCAGCAGCCCCTACCGGGACAGCCAAACCGGGGAGCTGTTTTTT. This codes for CASSPYRDSQTGELFF. The V call is TRBV7-9, the J call TRBJ2-2; 7 bases align to TRBD1. The germline V gene has CDR1 SEHNR and CDR2 FQNEAQ (reference sequence). J was trimmed by 5 bases and V by 5 bases; bases with no gene match: 11. The CDR3 covers 16 residues.

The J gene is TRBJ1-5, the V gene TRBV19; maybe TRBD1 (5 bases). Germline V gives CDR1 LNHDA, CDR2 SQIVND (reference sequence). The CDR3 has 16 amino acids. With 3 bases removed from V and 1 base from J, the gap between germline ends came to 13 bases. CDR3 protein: CASSIMGGRSNQPQHF. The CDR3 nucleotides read TGTGCCAGTAGTATTATGGGGGGTAGAAGCAATCAGCCCCAGCATTTT.

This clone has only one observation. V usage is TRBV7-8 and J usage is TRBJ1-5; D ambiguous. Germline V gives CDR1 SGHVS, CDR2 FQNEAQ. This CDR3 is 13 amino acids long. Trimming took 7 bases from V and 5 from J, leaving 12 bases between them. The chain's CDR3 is CASTYTVDQPQHF. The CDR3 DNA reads TGTGCCAGCACCTATACCGTAGATCAGCCCCAGCATTTT. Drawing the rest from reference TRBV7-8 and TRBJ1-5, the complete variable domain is GAGVSQSPRYKVAKRGQDVALRCDPISGHVSLFWYQQALGQGPEFLTYFQNEAQLDKSGLPSDRFFAERPEGSVSTLKIQRTQQEDSAVYLCASTYTVDQPQHFGDGTRLSIL.

Written as DNA, the CDR3 is TGTGCCAGCAGTGAAGAACTGATGCGTTACAATGAGCAGTTCTTC. It is translated as CASSEELMRYNEQFF. The chain uses TRBV2 and TRBJ2-1; D not resolved. Germline CDR1 is SNHLY and CDR2 is FYNNEI. Trimming took 1 base from V and 4 from J, leaving 11 bases between them. The CDR3 contains 15 residues.

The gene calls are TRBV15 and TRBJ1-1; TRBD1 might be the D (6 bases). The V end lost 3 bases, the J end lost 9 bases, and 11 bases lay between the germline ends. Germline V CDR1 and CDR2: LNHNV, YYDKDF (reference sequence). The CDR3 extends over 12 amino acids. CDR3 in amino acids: CATSRGRDKAFF. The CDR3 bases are TGTGCCACCAGCAGGGGACGGGACAAAGCTTTCTTT.

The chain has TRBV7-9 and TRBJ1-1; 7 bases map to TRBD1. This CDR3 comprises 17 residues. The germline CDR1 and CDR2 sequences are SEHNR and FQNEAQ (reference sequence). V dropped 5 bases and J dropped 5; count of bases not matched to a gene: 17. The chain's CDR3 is CASSRTGSQGRRTEAFF. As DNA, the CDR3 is TGTGCCAGCAGCAGGACAGGTTCGCAGGGACGCAGGACTGAAGCTTTCTTT.

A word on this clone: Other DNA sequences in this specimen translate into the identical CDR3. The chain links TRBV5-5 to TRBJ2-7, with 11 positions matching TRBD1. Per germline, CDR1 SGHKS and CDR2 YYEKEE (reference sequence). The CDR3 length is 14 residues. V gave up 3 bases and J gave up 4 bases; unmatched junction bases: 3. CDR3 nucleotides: TGTGCCAGCAGCTCAGGACAGGGGGCTTACGAGCAGTACTTC. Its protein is CASSSGQGAYEQYF.

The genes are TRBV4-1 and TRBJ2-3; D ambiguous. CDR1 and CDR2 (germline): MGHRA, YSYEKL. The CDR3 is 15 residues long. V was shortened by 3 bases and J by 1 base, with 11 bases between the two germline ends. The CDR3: CASSQERGRTDTQYF. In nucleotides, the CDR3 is TGCGCCAGCAGCCAGGAGCGTGGCCGCACAGATACGCAGTATTTT.

CDR3 DNA: TGTGCCAGCAGCTTCCATAGACCTAGTAGCAATCAGCCCCAGCATTTT. It translates to CASSFHRPSSNQPQHF. V usage is TRBV21-1 and J usage is TRBJ1-5. TRBV21-1 is an annotated pseudogene. The CDR3 has 16 amino acids.

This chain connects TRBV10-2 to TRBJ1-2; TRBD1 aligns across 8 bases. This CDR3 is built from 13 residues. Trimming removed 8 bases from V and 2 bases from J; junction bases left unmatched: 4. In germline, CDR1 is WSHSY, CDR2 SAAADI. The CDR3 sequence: CASRQGTNYGYTF. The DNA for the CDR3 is TGCGCCAGCCGACAGGGGACGAACTATGGCTACACCTTC.

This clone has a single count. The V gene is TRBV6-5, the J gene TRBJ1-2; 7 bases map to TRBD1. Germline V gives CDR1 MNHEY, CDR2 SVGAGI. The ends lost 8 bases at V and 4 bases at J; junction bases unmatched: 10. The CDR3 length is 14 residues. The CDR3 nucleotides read TGTGCCAGCGATAGTCAACAGGGGCTCTATGGCTACACCTTC. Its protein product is CASDSQQGLYGYTF.

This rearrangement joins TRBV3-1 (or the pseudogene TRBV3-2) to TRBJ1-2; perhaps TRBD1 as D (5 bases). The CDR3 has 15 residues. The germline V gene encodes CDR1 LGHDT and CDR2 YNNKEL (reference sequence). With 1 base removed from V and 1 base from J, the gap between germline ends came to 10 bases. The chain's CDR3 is CASSQVLGLNYGYTF. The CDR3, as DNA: TGTGCCAGCAGCCAAGTTTTGGGGCTTAACTATGGCTACACCTTC.

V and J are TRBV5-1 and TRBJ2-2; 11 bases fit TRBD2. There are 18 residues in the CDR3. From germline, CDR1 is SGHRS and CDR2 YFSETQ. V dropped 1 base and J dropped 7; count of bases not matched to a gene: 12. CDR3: CASSLKASGGKWSGELFF. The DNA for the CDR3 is TGCGCCAGCAGCTTGAAGGCTAGCGGGGGGAAGTGGAGCGGGGAGCTGTTTTTT.

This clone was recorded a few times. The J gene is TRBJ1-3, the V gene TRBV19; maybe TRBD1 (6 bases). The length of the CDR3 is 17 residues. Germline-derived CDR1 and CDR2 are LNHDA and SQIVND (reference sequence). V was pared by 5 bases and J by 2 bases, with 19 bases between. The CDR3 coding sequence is TGTGCCAGTAGTCTCCAATCTACACAGGGCCCTGGAAACACCATATATTTT. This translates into CASSLQSTQGPGNTIYF.

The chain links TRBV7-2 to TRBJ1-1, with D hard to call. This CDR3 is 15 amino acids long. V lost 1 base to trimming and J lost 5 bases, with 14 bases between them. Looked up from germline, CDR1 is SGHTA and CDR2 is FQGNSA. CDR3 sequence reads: CASSLVPSAETEAFF. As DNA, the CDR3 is TGTGCCAGCAGCTTAGTACCGAGTGCGGAGACTGAAGCTTTCTTT. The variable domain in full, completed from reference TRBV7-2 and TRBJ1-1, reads GAGVSQSPSNKVTEKGKDVELRCDPISGHTALYWYRQSLGQGLEFLIYFQGNSAPDKSGLPSDRFSAERTGGSVSTLTIQRTQQEDSAVYLCASSLVPSAETEAFFGQGTRLTVV.

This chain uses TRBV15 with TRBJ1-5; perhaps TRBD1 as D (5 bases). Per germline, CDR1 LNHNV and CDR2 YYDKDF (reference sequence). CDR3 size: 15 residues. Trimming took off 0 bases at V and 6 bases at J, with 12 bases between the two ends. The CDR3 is CATSRDYSGRQPQHF. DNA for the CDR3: TGTGCCACCAGCAGAGATTACTCAGGGCGTCAGCCCCAGCATTTT.

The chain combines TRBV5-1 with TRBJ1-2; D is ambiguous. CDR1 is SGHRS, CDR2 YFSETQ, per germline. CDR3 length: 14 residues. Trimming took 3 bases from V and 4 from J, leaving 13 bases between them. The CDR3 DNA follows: TGCGCCAGCAGCTCGTCGGGAGCCTTCTATGGCTACACCTTC. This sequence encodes CASSSSGAFYGYTF.

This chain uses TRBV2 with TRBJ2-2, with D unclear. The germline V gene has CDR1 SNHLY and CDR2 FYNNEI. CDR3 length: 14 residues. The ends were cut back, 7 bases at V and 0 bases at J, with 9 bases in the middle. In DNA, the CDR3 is TGTGCCAGCATTCAGGCAACGAACACCGGGGAGCTGTTTTTT. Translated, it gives CASIQATNTGELFF. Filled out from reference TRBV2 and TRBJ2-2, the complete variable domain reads EPEVTQTPSHQVTQMGQEVILRCVPISNHLYFYWYRQILGQKVEFLVSFYNNEISEKSEIFDDQFSVERPDGSNFTLKIRSTKLEDSAMYFCASIQATNTGELFFGEGSRLTVL.

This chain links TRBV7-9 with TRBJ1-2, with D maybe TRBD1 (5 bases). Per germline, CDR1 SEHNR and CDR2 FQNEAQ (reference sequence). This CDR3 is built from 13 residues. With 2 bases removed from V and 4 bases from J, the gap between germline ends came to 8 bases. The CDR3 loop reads CASSLQGPYGYTF. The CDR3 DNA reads TGTGCCAGCAGCTTACAGGGCCCCTATGGCTACACCTTC. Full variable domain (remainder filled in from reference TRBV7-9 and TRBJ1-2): DTGVSQNPRHKITKRGQNVTFRCDPISEHNRLYWYRQTLGQGPEFLTYFQNEAQLEKSRLLSDRFSAERPKGSFSTLEIQRTEQGDSAMYLCASSLQGPYGYTFGSGTRLTVV.